The 19 T cell receptor beta chains below come from one sample, sequenced in a study of blood T cell repertoires in COVID-19. The assay was immunoSEQ multiplex PCR, and TCRdb's table has in-frame clones only and misses some. The repertoire holds some 35,000 clones, with about 80% as singletons. The sample consisted of peripheral blood. The receptors stem from a man older than 75 with acute or convalescent COVID-19.

V usage is TRBV6-2 or TRBV6-3 and J usage is TRBJ2-5, with 9 nucleotides matching TRBD2. Germline-derived CDR1 and CDR2 are MNHEY and SVGEGT. The trim removed 2 bases at V and 7 bases at J, leaving 5 bases unmatched. The CDR3 is made up of 14 amino acids. The CDR3 DNA reads TGTGCCAGCAGTTACCCAGCGGGGGGAGGGACCCAGTACTTC. Encoded protein: CASSYPAGGGTQYF.

V usage is TRBV7-2 and J usage is TRBJ2-7; 10 nucleotides agree with TRBD2. CDR3 length: 16 residues. The germline V gene encodes CDR1 SGHTA and CDR2 FQGNSA. Trimming at V came to 1 base and at J to 1 base, leaving 4 bases not matched to a gene. The CDR3: CASSLVLAGESYEQYF. CDR3 DNA sequence: TGTGCCAGCAGCTTAGTTCTAGCGGGGGAATCCTACGAGCAGTACTTC. Full variable domain (missing parts from reference TRBV7-2 and TRBJ2-7): GAGVSQSPSNKVTEKGKDVELRCDPISGHTALYWYRQSLGQGLEFLIYFQGNSAPDKSGLPSDRFSAERTGGSVSTLTIQRTQQEDSAVYLCASSLVLAGESYEQYFGPGTRLTVT.

The chain links TRBV11-2 to TRBJ1-2; 7 bases agree with TRBD1. The V gene's germline CDR1 is SGHAT and CDR2 FQNNGV. Germline trimming cut 5 bases from V and 4 bases from J; bases unmatched to any gene: 4. The CDR3 is 13 amino acids. The CDR3 loop reads CASSQGQIYGYTF. In DNA, the CDR3 is TGTGCCAGCAGCCAGGGACAGATCTATGGCTACACCTTC.

This rearrangement joins TRBV11-1 to TRBJ2-5; possible D gene TRBD2, 7 bases. V was shortened by 5 bases and J by 1 base, with 11 bases between the two germline ends. The germline V gene has CDR1 SGHAT and CDR2 FQDESV (reference sequence). This CDR3 is 14 amino acids long. CDR3 sequence (DNA): TGTGCCAGCAGCCGAAGGGGGGGCCAAGAGACCCAGTACTTC. Protein product: CASSRRGGQETQYF.

This chain links TRBV19 with TRBJ1-6; D uncertain. V dropped 9 bases and J dropped 5 bases, with 11 bases sitting between them. The CDR3 has 13 residues. Germline lookup yields CDR1 LNHDA and CDR2 SQIVND (reference sequence). The CDR3 spells CASRTDNNSPLHF. The DNA of the CDR3 is TGTGCCAGCCGGACTGATAATAATTCACCCCTCCACTTT.

The gene calls are TRBV5-1 and TRBJ1-2; 10 bases are a match to TRBD1. Unmatched junction bases numbered 8, after V lost 0 bases and J lost 9 bases. Germline CDR1 SGHRS, CDR2 YFSETQ. CDR3 length: 15 amino acids. The CDR3 bases are TGCGCCAGCAGCTTGGCGGGGGGACAGGGGTCTCGCTACACCTTC. Translating it yields CASSLAGGQGSRYTF.

The chain carries TRBV10-3 and TRBJ1-5; 7 bases line up with TRBD1. This CDR3 spans 14 amino acids. The germline gives CDR1 ENHRY, CDR2 SYGVKD. V lost 4 bases, J lost 3 bases, and 3 bases stayed unmatched. CDR3 nucleotides: TGTGCCATCAGTGGGGGACAGAACAATCAGCCCCAGCATTTT. Translating it yields CAISGGQNNQPQHF.

The rearrangement uses TRBV30 and TRBJ2-7; TRBD2 aligns across 7 bases. The CDR3 is made up of 11 amino acids. The V segment lost 1 base and the J segment 12 bases; nucleotides outside the gene matches: 6. Germline assignment: CDR1 GTSNPN and CDR2 SVGIG (reference sequence). CDR3 coding DNA: TGTGCCTGGAGTGGTACTAGCGAACTGTACTTC. Residues: CAWSGTSELYF.

The genes are TRBV24-1 and TRBJ2-3; perhaps TRBD2 as D (5 bases). Per germline, CDR1 KGHDR and CDR2 SFDVKD. This CDR3 has 14 amino acids. The V end was cut by 4 bases, the J end by 6 bases, with 13 bases between. In DNA, the CDR3 is TGTGCCACCAGTGAAGCCGCTAGCTTCGATACGCAGTATTTT. Residues: CATSEAASFDTQYF.

Only a few counts were recorded for this clone. The V and J genes are TRBV4-1 and TRBJ1-6, with D hard to call. In germline, CDR1 is MGHRA, CDR2 YSYEKL. With 2 bases removed from V and 10 bases from J, the gap between germline ends came to 15 bases. The CDR3 consists of 15 residues. The CDR3 region has the DNA TGCGCCAGCAGCCAAACGCGGTCTTTAGGATCACCCCTCCACTTT. Protein product: CASSQTRSLGSPLHF.

The chain is built from TRBV7-2 and TRBJ1-2; 7 positions agree with TRBD1. The V gene's germline CDR1 is SGHTA and CDR2 FQGNSA. The CDR3 sequence is 15 residues long. V dropped 5 bases and J dropped 2; count of bases not matched to a gene: 8. The CDR3 sequence: CASSQMTGRNYGYTF. The CDR3 region has the DNA TGTGCCAGCAGCCAGATGACAGGGAGAAACTATGGCTACACCTTC.

The rearrangement joins TRBV6-5 to TRBJ1-1; D is possibly TRBD1 (5 bases). Trimming left V 2 bases short and J 1 base short, with 11 bases between. Germline CDR1 and CDR2: MNHEY and SVGAGI. This CDR3 is built from 15 residues. The CDR3 loop reads CASSYGGTPNTEAFF. Here the CDR3 DNA reads TGTGCCAGCAGTTACGGGGGGACCCCGAACACTGAAGCTTTCTTT.

The chain employs TRBV9 and TRBJ2-1; 14 bases fit TRBD2. V lost 0 bases to trimming and J lost 7 bases; unmatched junction nucleotides: 9. The CDR3 extends over 18 amino acids. Per germline, CDR1 SGDLS and CDR2 YYNGEE. The CDR3 DNA reads TGTGCCAGCAGCGTAGCGCCCCGGACTAGCGGGAGGATAAATGAGCAGTTCTTC. The encoded protein is CASSVAPRTSGRINEQFF.

The genes are TRBV5-4 and TRBJ2-1; 8 nucleotides align to TRBD2. The CDR3 extends over 15 amino acids. After removal of 3 bases from V and 4 bases from J, the junction contained 6 bases not matched to a gene. Germline V CDR1 and CDR2: SGHNT, YYREEE (reference sequence). DNA for the CDR3: TGTGCCAGCAGCTCCAGCGGGAGTTTGTACAATGAGCAGTTCTTC. Translation gives CASSSSGSLYNEQFF.

The chain carries TRBV25-1 and TRBJ2-4; TRBD1 matches at 8 bases. J gave up 3 bases and V 1 base, and 8 bases lay outside the gene matches. The CDR3 length is 17 residues. Looked up from germline, CDR1 is MGHDK and CDR2 is SYGVNS. The CDR3 sequence: CASSELGSTGVKNIQYF. Written as DNA, the CDR3 is TGTGCCAGCAGTGAATTAGGGTCGACAGGGGTCAAAAACATTCAGTACTTC.

The V and J genes are TRBV4-3 and TRBJ1-2; no reliable D call. CDR3 length: 15 residues. The germline gives CDR1 LGHNA, CDR2 YSLEER. V gave up 0 bases and J gave up 5 bases, with 13 bases separating them. The CDR3 here is CASSQDPRGTYGYTF. The CDR3 nucleotides are TGCGCCAGCAGCCAAGATCCGCGGGGAACTTATGGCTACACCTTC.

This clone was counted once. This sequence joins TRBV9 and TRBJ2-7; TRBD1 agrees at 7 bases. Germline V gene lookup returns CDR1 SGDLS and CDR2 YYNGEE. This CDR3 contains 14 residues. Trimming cost V 0 bases and J 7 bases; bases outside gene matches: 7. The CDR3 loop reads CASSVGGGAREQYF. The CDR3 DNA reads TGTGCCAGCAGCGTAGGAGGGGGCGCGAGGGAGCAGTACTTC. The full variable domain, with the rest looked up from reference TRBV9 and TRBJ2-7, is DSGVTQTPKHLITATGQRVTLRCSPRSGDLSVYWYQQSLDQGLQFLIQYYNGEERAKGNILERFSAQQFPDLHSELNLSSLELGDSALYFCASSVGGGAREQYFGPGTRLTVT.

This clone was observed a few times. This chain links TRBV2 with TRBJ1-2; a weak D match, TRBD1 (5 bases). V was cut by 6 bases and J by 6 bases, with 17 bases left in between. Germline V gene data show CDR1 as SNHLY and CDR2 as FYNNEI. This CDR3 has 14 residues. CDR3 protein: CASSQTPGIDGYTF. In DNA form, the CDR3 reads TGTGCCAGCAGCCAGACTCCAGGGATCGATGGCTACACCTTC.

The rearrangement links TRBV28 to TRBJ2-1, with D perhaps TRBD2 (5 bases). This CDR3 region has 11 residues. Germline CDR1 is MDHEN and CDR2 is SYDVKM. Between the trimmed V and J ends, which lost 5 bases and 12 bases, there was a span of 11 bases. As DNA, the CDR3 is TGTGCCAGCAGTGGAGGACGTATGCAGTTCTTC. This translates into CASSGGRMQFF.